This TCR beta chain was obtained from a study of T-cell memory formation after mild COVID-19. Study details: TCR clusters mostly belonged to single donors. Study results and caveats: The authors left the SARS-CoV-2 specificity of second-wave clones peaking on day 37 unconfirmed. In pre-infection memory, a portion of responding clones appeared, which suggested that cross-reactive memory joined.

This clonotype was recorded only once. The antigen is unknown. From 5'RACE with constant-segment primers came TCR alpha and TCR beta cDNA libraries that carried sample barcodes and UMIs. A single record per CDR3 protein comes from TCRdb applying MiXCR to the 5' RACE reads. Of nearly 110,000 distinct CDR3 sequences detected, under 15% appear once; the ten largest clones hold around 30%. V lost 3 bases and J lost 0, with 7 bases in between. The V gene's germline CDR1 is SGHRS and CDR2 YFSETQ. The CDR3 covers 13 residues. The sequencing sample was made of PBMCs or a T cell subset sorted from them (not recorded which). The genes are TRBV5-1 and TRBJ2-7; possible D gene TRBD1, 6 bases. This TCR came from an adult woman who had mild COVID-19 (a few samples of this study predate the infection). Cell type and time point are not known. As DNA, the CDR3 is TGCGCCAGCAGCTCGGACAGCTCCTACGAGCAGTACTTC. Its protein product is CASSSDSSYEQYF.